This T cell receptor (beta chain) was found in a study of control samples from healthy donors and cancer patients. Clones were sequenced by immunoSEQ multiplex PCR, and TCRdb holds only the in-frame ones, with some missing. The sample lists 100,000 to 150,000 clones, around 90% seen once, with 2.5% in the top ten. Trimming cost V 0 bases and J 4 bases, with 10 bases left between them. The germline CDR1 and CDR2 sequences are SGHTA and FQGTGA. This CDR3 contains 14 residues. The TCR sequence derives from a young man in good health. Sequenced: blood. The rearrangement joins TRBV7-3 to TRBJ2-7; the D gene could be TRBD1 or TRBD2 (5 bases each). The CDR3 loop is CASSLTGTTYEQYF. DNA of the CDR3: TGTGCCAGCAGCTTAACAGGGACGACGTACGAGCAGTACTTC.